The rows below give T cell receptor beta chains drawn from one sample of a study of cytomegalovirus exposure and HLA in healthy donors. Assay: immunoSEQ multiplex PCR; the TCRdb copy retains only in-frame clones and omits some. The top ten hold more than 0.95% of the sample, which has around 130,000 clones, around 77% seen once. Sequences were obtained from PBMCs. The receptor set was obtained from a man aged 50-59 years in good health and CMV-seronegative. CDR3s include the opening cysteine and the closing phenylalanine or tryptophan.

V	J	CDR3
TRBV10-3	TRBJ2-6	CAISESAGQGPGGANVLTF
TRBV12-5	TRBJ1-2	CASGLVLGRDRYGYTF
TRBV11-2	TRBJ2-3	CASSSSQGLTDTQYF
TRBV18	TRBJ2-2	CASSIQGPNTGELFF
TRBV7-9	TRBJ2-7	CASSSLVGLFLQPYEQYF
TRBV27	TRBJ2-6	CASSPTGNGANVLTF
TRBV4-1	TRBJ2-1	CASSQEREGSRNEQFF
TRBV29-1	TRBJ2-1	CSVDRYNEQFF
TRBV18	TRBJ2-1	CASSPPRAGGNEQFF
TRBV11-2	TRBJ2-2	CASSFPRGNTGELFF
TRBV6-4	TRBJ2-1	CASSDSASGRKEQFF
TRBV28	TRBJ1-2	CASSSPGTGSVGYTF
TRBV5-1	TRBJ1-1	CASSLDRGYTEAFF
TRBV5-1	TRBJ1-1	CASSLTGVTEAFF
TRBV20-1	TRBJ2-7	CSARDHYEQYF
TRBV29-1	TRBJ2-3	CSAAPGTGSDTQYF
TRBV9	TRBJ2-4	CASSPTSGSNIQYF
TRBV6-5	TRBJ2-6	CASSSGGAGANVLTF
TRBV29-1	TRBJ2-1	CSVEGLAGSSYNEQFF
TRBV7-9	TRBJ2-2	CASSPLRQAGQAGELFF
TRBV7-3	TRBJ1-4	CASSLGGRDEKLFF
TRBV20-1	TRBJ2-1	CSARELEEQFF
TRBV29-1	TRBJ2-6	CSVDVGAGANVLTF
TRBV7-8	TRBJ2-1	CASSKNGRDAVGNEQFF
TRBV5-4	TRBJ1-2	CASSSNYRGSYGYTF
TRBV19	TRBJ2-1	CATSRVGGPNLNEQFF
TRBV15	TRBJ1-2	CATSRGTANYGYTF
TRBV28	TRBJ2-7	CASSTQTGLAAISYEQYF
TRBV11-3	TRBJ2-3	CASSSERGSISDTQYF
TRBV28	TRBJ2-7	CASSKTLKPSYEQYF
TRBV6-5	TRBJ1-1	CASSRDQGNTEAFF
TRBV7-9	TRBJ2-7	CASSLRDSGTIPSEQYF
TRBV7-9	TRBJ1-3	CASSLGQWSGNTIYF
TRBV6-5	TRBJ1-2	CASSPTVSYGYTF
TRBV7-8	TRBJ2-3	CASSLWSGGTDTQYF
TRBV4-1	TRBJ1-2	CASSRAPDNPNTF
TRBV28	TRBJ2-7	CASSYSPGDEQYF
TRBV2	TRBJ1-1	CASTLTGGTEAFF
TRBV4-3	TRBJ1-1	CASSLNTENTEAFF
TRBV27	TRBJ2-3	CASRGGGTQYF
TRBV7-8	TRBJ2-7	CASSSGGEQYF
TRBV29-1	TRBJ1-4	CSAKTGGKKLFF
TRBV5-1	TRBJ1-5	CASSLVYGRNQPQHF
TRBV11-2	TRBJ2-2	CASSFAGVNTGELFF
TRBV5-1	TRBJ1-2	CASSLGTGLDSGDGYTF
TRBV5-4	TRBJ2-7	CASSFGHRGPYEQYF
TRBV6-5	TRBJ2-3	CASSYGQGNADTQYF
TRBV2	TRBJ1-1	CASSKFRRGQPDTEAFF
TRBV30	TRBJ1-5	CAWGGGGRQPQHF
TRBV5-1	TRBJ2-3	CASSLVTAGVQTDTQYF
TRBV5-1	TRBJ1-4	CASSLEAGLNEKLFF
TRBV6-6	TRBJ2-7	CASSYTGVADEQYF
TRBV29-1	TRBJ2-2	CSVVGGSGELFF
TRBV7-7	TRBJ2-2	CASSLHSGRDTGELFF
TRBV6-5	TRBJ1-1	CASRTGAHTEAFF